This T cell receptor (beta chain) was sequenced during a study of human T cells and chemical hapten exposure. Findings of the study overall: No change in TCRs above 1 in 1000 frequency was produced by DPC sensitization.

About this clonotype: Antigen unknown.

Individual cDNA molecules had unique molecular identifiers attached to them by the library. Authors' data handling: Samples had a median of roughly 100,000 TCRs, ranging 23,224 to 690,600. TCRdb processed the reads anew with MiXCR; each CDR3 protein has one entry. The V and J calls reflect TCRdb's pipeline rather than the authors' work. The sample lists 100,000 to 150,000 distinct CDR3 sequences; 8% to 9.5% were seen once. Total RNA was isolated from unfractionated whole blood. There are 14 residues in the CDR3. Germline V gives CDR1 LGHNT, CDR2 FRNRAP. The ends lost 6 bases at V and 6 bases at J; junction bases unmatched: 6.

The chain recombines TRBV12-5 with TRBJ2-2, with 8 bases aligning to TRBD2. This sequence was found in a human donor in good health. Some clones in this sample may be carry-over from other donors' samples. Input material: whole blood. CDR3 in amino acids: CASGRSGSAGELFF. In nucleotides, the CDR3 is TGTGCTAGTGGCAGAAGCGGGAGTGCCGGGGAGCTGTTTTTT.